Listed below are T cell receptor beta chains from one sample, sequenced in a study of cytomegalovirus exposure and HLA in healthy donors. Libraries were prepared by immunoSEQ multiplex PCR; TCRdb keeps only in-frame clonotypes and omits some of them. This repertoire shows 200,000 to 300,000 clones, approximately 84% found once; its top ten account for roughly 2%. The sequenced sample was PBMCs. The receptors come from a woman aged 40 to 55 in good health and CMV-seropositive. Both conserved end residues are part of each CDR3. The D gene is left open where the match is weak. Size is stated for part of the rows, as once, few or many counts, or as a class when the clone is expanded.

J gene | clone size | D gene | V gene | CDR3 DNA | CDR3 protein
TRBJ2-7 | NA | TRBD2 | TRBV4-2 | TGTGCCAGCAGCCGGGACTACTCCTACGAGCAGTACTTC | CASSRDYSYEQYF
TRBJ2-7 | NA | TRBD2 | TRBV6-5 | TGTGCCAGCAGTAGGGGACTAGCGGACTACGAGCAGTACTTC | CASSRGLADYEQYF
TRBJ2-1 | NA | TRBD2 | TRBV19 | TGTGCCAGTAGTATGTCAGCGGGAGGGCCCCTAAATGAGCAGTTCTTC | CASSMSAGGPLNEQFF
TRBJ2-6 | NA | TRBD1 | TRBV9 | TGTGCCAGCAGGAATCCGGACAGGCCTTCCTCTGGGGCCAACGTCCTGACTTTC | CASRNPDRPSSGANVLTF
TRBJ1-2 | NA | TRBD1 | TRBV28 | TGTGCCAGCAGCCCTCCCGAGGGGGCGAGAGGCTACACCTTC | CASSPPEGARGYTF
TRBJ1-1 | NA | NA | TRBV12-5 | TGTGCTAGCGGGGTTATAGACACTGAAGCTTTCTTT | CASGVIDTEAFF
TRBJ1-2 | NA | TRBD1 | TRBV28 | TGTGCCAGCACTGGATCCGGGACAGGGGCCGCCGGCTATGGCTACACCTTC | CASTGSGTGAAGYGYTF
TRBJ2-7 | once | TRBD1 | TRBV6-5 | TGTGCCAGCAGTCCCGGGACAGGGGTCCTGTTCGAGCAGTACTTC | CASSPGTGVLFEQYF
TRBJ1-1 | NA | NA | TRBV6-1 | TGTGCCAGCAGAAGAGACTGGGACACTGAAGCTTTCTTT | CASRRDWDTEAFF
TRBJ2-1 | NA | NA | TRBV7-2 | TGTGCCAGCAGCTTAGAATCGACGGGAGTCAGTGAGCAGTTCTTC | CASSLESTGVSEQFF
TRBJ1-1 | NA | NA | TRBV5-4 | TGTGCCAGCAGCGGAGAGGCAGGGCTGGGCACTGAAGCTTTCTTT | CASSGEAGLGTEAFF
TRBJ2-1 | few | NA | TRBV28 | TGTGCCAGCAGTTTATCGGGGAGTCCGGGTATTGAGCAGTTCTTC | CASSLSGSPGIEQFF
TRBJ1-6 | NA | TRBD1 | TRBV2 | TGTGCCAGCAGTGATACGGGACAGGGCAATTCACCCCTCCACTTT | CASSDTGQGNSPLHF
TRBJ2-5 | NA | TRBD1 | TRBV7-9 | TGTGCCAGCAGCCCGGGACAGTCGGCAGAGACCCAGTACTTC | CASSPGQSAETQYF
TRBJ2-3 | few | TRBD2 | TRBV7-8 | TGTGCCAGCAGCTTAGGGCGAGCGGGGGTTCTCACAGATACGCAGTATTTT | CASSLGRAGVLTDTQYF
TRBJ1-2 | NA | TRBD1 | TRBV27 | TGTGCCAGCAGCCTGGGCGGGACAGGGAGCTATGGCTACACCTTC | CASSLGGTGSYGYTF
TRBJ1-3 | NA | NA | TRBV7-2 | TGTGCCAGCAGCCGCCATAGCAGGGTGCACACCATATATTTT | CASSRHSRVHTIYF
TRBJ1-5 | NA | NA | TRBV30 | TGTGCCTGGAGTGATCAGGGGCCCCAGCATTTT | CAWSDQGPQHF
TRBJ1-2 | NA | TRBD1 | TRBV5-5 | TGTGCCAGCAGCTCGCCGGGACAGGCCCCACTTTCAAGTGGCTACACCTTC | CASSSPGQAPLSSGYTF
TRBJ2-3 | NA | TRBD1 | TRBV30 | TGTGCCTGGAGCACGAAACAGGGGGCTAGAATAGCGAGCACAGATACGCAGTATTTT | CAWSTKQGARIASTDTQYF
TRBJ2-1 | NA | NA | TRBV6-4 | TGTGCCAGCAGCCCCACAGGGGGGGAACAGAATGAGCAGTTCTTC | CASSPTGGEQNEQFF
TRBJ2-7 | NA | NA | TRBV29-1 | TGCAGCGTTTTCAGCGGAGACTACGAGCAGTACTTC | CSVFSGDYEQYF
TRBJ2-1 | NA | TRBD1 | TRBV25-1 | TGTGCCAGCAGCGCTCCCTGGGGCAGGGGGTCCTACAATGAGCAGTTCTTC | CASSAPWGRGSYNEQFF